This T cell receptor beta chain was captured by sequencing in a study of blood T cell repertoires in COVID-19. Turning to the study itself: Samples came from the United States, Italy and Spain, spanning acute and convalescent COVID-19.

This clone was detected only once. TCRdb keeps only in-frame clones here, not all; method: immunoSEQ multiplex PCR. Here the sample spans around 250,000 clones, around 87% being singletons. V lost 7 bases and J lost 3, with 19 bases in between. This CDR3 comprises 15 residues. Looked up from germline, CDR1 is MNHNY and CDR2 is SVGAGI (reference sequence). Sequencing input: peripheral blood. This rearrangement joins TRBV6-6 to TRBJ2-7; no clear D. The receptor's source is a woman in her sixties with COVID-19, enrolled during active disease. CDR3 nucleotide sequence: TGTGCCAGCACTGATGCCCCTAGTTACTTCTACGAGCAGTACTTC. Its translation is CASTDAPSYFYEQYF.